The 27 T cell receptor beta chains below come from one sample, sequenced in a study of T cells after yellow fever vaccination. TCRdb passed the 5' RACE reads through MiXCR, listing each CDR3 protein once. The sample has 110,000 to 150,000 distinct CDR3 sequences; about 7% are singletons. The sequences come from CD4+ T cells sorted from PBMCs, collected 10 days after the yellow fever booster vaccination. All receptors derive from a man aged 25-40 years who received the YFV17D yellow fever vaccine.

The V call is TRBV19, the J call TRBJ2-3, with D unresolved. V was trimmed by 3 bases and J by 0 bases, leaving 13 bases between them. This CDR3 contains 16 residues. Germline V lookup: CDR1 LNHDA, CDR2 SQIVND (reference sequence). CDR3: CASSIRAAFSTDTQYF. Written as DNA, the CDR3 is TGTGCCAGTAGTATCCGGGCGGCTTTTAGCACAGATACGCAGTATTTT.

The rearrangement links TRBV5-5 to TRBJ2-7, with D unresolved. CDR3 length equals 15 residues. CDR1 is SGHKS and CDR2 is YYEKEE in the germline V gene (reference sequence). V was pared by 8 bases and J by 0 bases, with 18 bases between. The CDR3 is CARGRIHGTSYEQYF. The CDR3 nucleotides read TGTGCCAGGGGCCGGATTCATGGAACCTCCTACGAGCAGTACTTC. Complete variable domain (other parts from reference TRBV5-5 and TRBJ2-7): DAGVTQSPTHLIKTRGQQVTLRCSPISGHKSVSWYQQVLGQGPQFIFQYYEKEERGRGNFPDRFSARQFPNYSSELNVNALLLGDSALYLCARGRIHGTSYEQYFGPGTRLTVT.

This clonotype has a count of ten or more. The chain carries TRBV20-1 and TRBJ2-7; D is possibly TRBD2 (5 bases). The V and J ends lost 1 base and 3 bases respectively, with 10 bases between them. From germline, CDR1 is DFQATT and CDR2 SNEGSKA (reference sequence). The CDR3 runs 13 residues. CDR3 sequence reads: CSARAGLVYEQYF. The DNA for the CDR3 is TGCAGTGCTAGAGCGGGGTTAGTCTACGAGCAGTACTTC.

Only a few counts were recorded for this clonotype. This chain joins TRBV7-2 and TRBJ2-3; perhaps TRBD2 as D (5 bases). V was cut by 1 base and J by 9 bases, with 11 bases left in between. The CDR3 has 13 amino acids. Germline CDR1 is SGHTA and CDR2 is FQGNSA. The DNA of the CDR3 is TGTGCCAGCAGCTTAGATCTTTCGGGGACGCAGTATTTT. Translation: CASSLDLSGTQYF.

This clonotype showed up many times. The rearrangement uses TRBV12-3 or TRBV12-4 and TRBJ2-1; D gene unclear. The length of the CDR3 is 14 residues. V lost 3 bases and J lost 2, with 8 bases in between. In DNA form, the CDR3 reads TGTGCCAGCAGTTTGTTGCGGACCTACAATGAGCAGTTCTTC. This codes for CASSLLRTYNEQFF.

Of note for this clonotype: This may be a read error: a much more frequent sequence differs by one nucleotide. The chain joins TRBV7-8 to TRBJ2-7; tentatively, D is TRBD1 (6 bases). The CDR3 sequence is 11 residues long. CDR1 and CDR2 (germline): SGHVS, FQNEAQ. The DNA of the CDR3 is TGTGCCAGCAAAGGACAGTACGAGCAGAACTTC. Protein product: CASKGQYEQNF.

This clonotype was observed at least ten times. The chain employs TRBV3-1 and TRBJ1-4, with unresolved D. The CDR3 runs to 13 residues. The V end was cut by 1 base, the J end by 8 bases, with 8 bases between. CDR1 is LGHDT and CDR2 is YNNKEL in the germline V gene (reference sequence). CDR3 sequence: CASSQGGREKLFF. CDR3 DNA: TGTGCCAGCAGCCAAGGTGGGCGCGAAAAACTGTTTTTT.

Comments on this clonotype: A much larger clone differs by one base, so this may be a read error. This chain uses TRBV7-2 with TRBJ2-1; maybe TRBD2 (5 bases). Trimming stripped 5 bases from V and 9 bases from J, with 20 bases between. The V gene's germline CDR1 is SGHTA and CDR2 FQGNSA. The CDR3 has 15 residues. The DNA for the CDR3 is TGTGCCAGCAGCCAAAGGTGGGAGCGGCCTATTGAGCAGTTCTTC. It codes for CASSQRWERPIEQFF. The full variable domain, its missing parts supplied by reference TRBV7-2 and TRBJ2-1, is GAGVSQSPSNKVTEKGKDVELRCDPISGHTALYWYRQSLGQGLEFLIYFQGNSAPDKSGLPSDRFSAERTGGSVSTLTIQRTQQEDSAVYLCASSQRWERPIEQFFGPGTRLTVL.

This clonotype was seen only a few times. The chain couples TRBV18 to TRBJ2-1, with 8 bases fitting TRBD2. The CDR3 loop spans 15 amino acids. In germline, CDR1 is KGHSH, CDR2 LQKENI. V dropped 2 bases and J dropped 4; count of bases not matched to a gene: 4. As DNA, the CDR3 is TGTGCCAGCTCACCATTGACTAGCGTTTACAATGAGCAGTTCTTC. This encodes CASSPLTSVYNEQFF.

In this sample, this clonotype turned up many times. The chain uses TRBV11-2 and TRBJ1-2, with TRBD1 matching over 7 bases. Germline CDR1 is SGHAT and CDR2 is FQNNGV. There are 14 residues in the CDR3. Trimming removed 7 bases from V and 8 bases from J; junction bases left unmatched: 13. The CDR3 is CASTPGQPSKGYTF. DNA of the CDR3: TGTGCCAGCACTCCGGGACAGCCATCAAAGGGCTACACCTTC.

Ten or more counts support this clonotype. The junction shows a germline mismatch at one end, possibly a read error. CDR3 residues: CASSFVETGGRF. As DNA, the CDR3 is TGTGCCAGCAGCTTCGTGGAAACAGGAGGGCGGTTC. This rearrangement joins TRBV7-9 to TRBJ2-7; tentative D call: TRBD2 (6 bases). The CDR3 spans 12 residues. Germline V gene lookup returns CDR1 SEHNR and CDR2 FQNEAQ (reference sequence).

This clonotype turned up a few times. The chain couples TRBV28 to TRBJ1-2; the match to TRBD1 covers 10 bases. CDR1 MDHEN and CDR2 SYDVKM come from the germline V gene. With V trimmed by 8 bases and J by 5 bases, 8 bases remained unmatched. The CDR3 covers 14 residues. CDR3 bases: TGTGCCAGCGAGGGACAGGGGAGGGTTTATGGCTACACCTTC. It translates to CASEGQGRVYGYTF.

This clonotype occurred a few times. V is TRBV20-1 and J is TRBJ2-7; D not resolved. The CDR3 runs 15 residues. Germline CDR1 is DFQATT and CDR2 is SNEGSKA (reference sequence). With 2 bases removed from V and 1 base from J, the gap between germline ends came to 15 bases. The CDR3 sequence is CSARKPGASSYEQYF. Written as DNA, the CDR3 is TGCAGTGCTAGAAAGCCGGGCGCCTCGTCCTACGAGCAGTACTTC.

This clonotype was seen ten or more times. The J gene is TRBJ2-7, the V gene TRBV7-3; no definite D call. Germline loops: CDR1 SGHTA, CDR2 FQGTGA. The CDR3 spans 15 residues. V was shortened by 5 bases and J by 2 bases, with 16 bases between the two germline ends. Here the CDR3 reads CASSQVPGAPYEQYF. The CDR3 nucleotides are TGTGCCAGCAGCCAGGTCCCAGGCGCCCCCTACGAGCAGTACTTC.

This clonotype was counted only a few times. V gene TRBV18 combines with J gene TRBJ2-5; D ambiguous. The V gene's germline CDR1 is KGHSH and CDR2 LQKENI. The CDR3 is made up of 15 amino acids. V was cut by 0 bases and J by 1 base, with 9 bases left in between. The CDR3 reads CASSPPTGPQETQYF. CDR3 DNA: TGTGCCAGCTCACCACCGACGGGCCCCCAAGAGACCCAGTACTTC.

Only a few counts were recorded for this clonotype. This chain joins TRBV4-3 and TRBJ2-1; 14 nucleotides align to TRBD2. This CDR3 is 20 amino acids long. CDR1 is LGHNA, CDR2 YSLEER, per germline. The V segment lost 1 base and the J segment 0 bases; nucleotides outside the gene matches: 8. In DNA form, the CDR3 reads TGCGCCAGCAGCCAAGCGGGACTAGCGGGAGAGAGGAGCTCCTACAATGAGCAGTTCTTC. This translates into CASSQAGLAGERSSYNEQFF.

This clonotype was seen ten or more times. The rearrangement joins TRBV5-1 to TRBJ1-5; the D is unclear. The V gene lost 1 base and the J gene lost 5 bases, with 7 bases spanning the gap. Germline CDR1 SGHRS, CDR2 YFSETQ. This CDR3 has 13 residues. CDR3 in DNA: TGCGCCAGCAGCTTGTTCCCAGATCAGCCCCAGCATTTT. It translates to CASSLFPDQPQHF.

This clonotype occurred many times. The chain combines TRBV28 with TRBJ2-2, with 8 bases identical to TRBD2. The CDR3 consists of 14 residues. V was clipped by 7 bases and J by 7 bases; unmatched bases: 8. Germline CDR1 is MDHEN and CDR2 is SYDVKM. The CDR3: CASNLRTSIGELFF. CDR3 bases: TGTGCCAGCAACCTGCGGACTAGCATCGGGGAGCTGTTTTTT.

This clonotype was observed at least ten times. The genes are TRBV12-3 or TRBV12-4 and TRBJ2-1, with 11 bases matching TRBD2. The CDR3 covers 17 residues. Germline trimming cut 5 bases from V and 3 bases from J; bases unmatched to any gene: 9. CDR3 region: CASSLYGTSGNYNEQFF. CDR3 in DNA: TGTGCCAGCAGTCTGTACGGGACTAGCGGAAACTACAATGAGCAGTTCTTC.

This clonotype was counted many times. In DNA form, the CDR3 reads TGCAGTGCTACCAAGACTAGCGGGTTCCTCAATGAGCAGTTCTTC. Translation gives CSATKTSGFLNEQFF. This chain connects TRBV20-1 to TRBJ2-1; the match to TRBD2 covers 10 bases. Germline assignment: CDR1 DFQATT and CDR2 SNEGSKA (reference sequence). Germline trimming cut 4 bases from V and 6 bases from J; bases unmatched to any gene: 9. The CDR3 spans 15 residues.

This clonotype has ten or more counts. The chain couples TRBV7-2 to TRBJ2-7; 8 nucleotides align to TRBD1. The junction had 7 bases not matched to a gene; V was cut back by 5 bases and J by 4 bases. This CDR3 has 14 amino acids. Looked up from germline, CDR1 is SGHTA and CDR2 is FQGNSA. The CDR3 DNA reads TGTGCCAGCAGCCGGACAGGGATCCGGTACGAGCAGTACTTC. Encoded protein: CASSRTGIRYEQYF.

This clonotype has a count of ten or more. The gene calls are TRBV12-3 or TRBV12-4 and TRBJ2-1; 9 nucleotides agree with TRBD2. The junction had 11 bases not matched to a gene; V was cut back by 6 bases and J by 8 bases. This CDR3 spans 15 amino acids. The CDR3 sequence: CASSPPGTSIYEQFF. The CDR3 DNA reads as TGTGCCAGCAGCCCCCCCGGGACTAGCATTTATGAGCAGTTCTTC.

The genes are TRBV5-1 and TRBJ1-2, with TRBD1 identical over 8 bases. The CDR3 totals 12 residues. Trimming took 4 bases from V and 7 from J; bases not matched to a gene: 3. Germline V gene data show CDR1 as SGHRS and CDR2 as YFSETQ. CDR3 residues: CASSGGQGGYTF. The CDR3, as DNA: TGCGCCAGCAGCGGAGGACAGGGTGGCTACACCTTC.

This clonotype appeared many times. CDR3 protein: CASSSQTDTQYF. The CDR3, as DNA: TGTGCCAGCAGCTCGCAAACAGATACGCAGTATTTT. This chain uses TRBV7-9 with TRBJ2-3; D is undetermined. The CDR3 runs to 12 residues. Per germline, CDR1 SEHNR and CDR2 FQNEAQ (reference sequence). The V and J ends lost 4 bases and 3 bases respectively, with 5 bases between them. Using reference TRBV7-9 and TRBJ2-3 for the parts outside the CDR3, the full variable domain is DTGVSQNPRHKITKRGQNVTFRCDPISEHNRLYWYRQTLGQGPEFLTYFQNEAQLEKSRLLSDRFSAERPKGSFSTLEIQRTEQGDSAMYLCASSSQTDTQYFGPGTRLTVL.

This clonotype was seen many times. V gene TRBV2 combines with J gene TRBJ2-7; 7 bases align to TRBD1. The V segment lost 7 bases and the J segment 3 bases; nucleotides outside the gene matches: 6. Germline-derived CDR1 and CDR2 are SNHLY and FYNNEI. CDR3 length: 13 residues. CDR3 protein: CASTRQGVYEQYF. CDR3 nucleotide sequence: TGTGCCAGCACCCGACAGGGCGTCTACGAGCAGTACTTC.

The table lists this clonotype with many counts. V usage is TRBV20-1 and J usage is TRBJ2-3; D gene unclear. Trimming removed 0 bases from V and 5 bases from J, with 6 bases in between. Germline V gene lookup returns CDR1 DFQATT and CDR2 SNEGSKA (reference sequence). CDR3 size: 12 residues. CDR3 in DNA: TGCAGTGCTAGAGAGATTGAAGATACGCAGTATTTT. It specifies CSAREIEDTQYF.

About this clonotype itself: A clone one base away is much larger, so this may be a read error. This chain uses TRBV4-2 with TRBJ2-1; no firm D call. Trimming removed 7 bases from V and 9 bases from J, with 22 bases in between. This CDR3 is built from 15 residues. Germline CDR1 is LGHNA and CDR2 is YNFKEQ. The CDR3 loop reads CASIPSGAAAGEQFF. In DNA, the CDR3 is TGTGCCAGCATTCCATCAGGAGCAGCCGCCGGTGAGCAGTTCTTC.